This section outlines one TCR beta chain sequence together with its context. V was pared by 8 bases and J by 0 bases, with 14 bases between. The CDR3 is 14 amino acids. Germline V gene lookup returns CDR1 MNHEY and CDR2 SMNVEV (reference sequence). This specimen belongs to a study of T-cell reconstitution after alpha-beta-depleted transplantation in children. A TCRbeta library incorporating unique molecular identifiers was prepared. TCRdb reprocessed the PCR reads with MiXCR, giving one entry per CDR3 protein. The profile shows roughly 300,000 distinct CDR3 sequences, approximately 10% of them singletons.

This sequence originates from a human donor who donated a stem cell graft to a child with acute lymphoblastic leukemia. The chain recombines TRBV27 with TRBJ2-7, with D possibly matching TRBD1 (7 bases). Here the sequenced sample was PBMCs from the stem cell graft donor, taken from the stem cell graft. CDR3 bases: TGTGCCAGCGGACTAACAGGGGACTCCTACGAGCAGTACTTC. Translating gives CASGLTGDSYEQYF.